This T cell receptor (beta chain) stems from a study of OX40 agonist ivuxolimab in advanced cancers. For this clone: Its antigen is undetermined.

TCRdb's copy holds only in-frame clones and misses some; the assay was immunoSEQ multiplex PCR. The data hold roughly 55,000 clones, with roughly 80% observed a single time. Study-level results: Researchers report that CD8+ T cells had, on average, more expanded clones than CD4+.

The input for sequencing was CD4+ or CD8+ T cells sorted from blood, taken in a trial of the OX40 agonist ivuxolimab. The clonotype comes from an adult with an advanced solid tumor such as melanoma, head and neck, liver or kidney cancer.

The chain's CDR3 is CASSSWAGVGLTEAFF. CDR3 coding DNA: TGTGCCAGCAGTTCCTGGGCAGGGGTAGGGCTCACTGAAGCTTTCTTT. The chain is built from TRBV27 and TRBJ1-1; D possibly corresponds to TRBD1 (6 bases). The CDR3 contains 16 residues. Germline V gives CDR1 MNHEY, CDR2 SMNVEV (reference sequence). The V end was cut by 4 bases, the J end by 4 bases, with 19 bases between.